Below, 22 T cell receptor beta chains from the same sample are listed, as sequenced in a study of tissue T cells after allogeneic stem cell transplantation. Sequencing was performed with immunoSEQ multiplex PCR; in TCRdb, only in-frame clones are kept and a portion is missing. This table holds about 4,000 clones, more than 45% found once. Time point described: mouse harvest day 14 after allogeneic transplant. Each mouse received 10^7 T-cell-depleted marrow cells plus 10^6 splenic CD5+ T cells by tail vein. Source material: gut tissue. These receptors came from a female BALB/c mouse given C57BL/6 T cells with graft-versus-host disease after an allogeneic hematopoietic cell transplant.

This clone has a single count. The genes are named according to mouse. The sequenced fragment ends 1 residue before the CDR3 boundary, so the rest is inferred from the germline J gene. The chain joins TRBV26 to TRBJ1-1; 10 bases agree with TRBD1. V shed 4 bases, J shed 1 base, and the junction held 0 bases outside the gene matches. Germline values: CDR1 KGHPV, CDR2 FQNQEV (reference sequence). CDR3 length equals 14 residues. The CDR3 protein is CASSRDRGNTEVFF. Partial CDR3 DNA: TGTGCCAGCAGTCGGGACAGGGGAAACACAGAAGTCTTC.

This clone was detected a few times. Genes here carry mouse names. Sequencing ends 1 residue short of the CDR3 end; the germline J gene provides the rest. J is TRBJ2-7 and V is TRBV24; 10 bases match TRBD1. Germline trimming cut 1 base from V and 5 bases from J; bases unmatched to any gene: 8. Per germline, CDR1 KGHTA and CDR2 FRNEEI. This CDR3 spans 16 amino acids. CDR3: CASSLSSDRGKNEQYF. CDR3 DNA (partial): TGTGCCAGCAGTCTGTCCTCGGACAGGGGGAAAAATGAACAGTAC.

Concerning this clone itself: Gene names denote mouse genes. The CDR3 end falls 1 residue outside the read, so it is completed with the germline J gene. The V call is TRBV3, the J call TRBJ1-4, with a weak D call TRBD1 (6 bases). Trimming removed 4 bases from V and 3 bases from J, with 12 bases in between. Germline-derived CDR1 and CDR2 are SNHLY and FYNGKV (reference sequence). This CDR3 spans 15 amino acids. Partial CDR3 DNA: TGTGCCAGCAGCTCACAGGGAGGAACCAACGAAAGATTATTT. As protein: CASSSQGGTNERLF. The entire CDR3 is CASSSQGGTNERLFF.

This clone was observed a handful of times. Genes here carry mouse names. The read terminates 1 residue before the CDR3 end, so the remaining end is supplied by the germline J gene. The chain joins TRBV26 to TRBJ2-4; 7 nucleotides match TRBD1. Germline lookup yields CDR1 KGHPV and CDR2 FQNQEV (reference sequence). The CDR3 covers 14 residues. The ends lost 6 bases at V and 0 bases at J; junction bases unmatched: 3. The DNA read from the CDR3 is TGTGCCAGCAGCCTGGACAGGAGTCAAAACACCTTGTAC. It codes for CASSLDRSQNTLY. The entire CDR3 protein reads CASSLDRSQNTLYF.

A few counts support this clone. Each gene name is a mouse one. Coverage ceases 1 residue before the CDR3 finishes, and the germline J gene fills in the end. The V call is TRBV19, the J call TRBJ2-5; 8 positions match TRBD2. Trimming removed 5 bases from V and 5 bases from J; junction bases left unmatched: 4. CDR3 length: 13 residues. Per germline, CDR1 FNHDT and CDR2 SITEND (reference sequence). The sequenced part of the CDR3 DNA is TGTGCCAGCAGCCGGGGACTGGTAGACACCCAGTAC. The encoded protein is CASSRGLVDTQY. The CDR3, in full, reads CASSRGLVDTQYF.

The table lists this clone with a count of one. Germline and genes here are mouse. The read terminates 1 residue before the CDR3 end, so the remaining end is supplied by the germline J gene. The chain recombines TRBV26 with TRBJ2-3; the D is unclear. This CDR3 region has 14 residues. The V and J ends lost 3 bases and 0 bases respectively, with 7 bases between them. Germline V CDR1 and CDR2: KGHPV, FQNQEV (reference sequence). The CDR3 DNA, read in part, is TGTGCCAGCAGTCTCGGATTTAGTGCAGAAACGCTGTAT. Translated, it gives CASSLGFSAETLY. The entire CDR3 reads CASSLGFSAETLYF.

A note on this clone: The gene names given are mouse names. CDR3 loop: CASSLLGGRRNTLYF. CDR3 DNA (partial): TGTGCCAGCAGTCTACTGGGGGGGCGCCGAAACACCTTGTAC. The gene calls are TRBV26 and TRBJ2-4; 11 bases match TRBD2. The read falls 1 residue short of the CDR3 end, and the missing part is taken from the germline J gene. V was pared by 3 bases and J by 5 bases, with 4 bases of the junction left unmatched. Germline values: CDR1 KGHPV, CDR2 FQNQEV (reference sequence). This CDR3 region has 15 residues.

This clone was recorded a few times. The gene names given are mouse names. CDR3 bases read: TGTGCCAGCAGCCCCTGGGGGTATGAACAGTAC. Amino acids: CASSPWGYEQY. The whole CDR3 region reads CASSPWGYEQYF. The chain combines TRBV4 with TRBJ2-7; TRBD2 matches at 7 bases. The CDR3 extends 1 residue past the end of the read, so its final part is completed from the germline J gene. V shed 5 bases, J shed 4 bases, and the junction held 2 bases outside the gene matches. Germline CDR1 LGHDT, CDR2 YNNKQL (reference sequence). This CDR3 spans 12 amino acids.

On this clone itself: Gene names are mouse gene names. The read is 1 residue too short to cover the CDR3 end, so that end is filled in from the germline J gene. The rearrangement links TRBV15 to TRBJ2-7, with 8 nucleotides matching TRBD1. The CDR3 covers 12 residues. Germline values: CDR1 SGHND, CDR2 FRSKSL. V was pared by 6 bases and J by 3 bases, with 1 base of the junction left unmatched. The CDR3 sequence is CASRDRVYEQYF. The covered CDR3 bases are TGTGCCAGCAGGGACAGGGTCTATGAACAGTAC.

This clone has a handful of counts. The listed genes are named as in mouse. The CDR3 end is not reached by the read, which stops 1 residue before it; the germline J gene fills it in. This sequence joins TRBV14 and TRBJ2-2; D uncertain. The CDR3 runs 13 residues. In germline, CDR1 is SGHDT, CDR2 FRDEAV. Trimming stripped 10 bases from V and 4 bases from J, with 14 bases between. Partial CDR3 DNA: TGTGCCGCAGCCCGGGGATCCACCGGGCAGCTCTAC. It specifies CAAARGSTGQLY. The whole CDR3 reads CAAARGSTGQLYF.

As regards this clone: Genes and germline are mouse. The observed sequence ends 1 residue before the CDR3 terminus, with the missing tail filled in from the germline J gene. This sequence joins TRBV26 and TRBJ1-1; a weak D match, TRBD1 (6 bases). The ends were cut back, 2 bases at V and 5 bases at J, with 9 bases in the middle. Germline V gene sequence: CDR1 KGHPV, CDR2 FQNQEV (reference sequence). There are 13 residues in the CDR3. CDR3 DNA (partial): TGTGCCAGCAGTCTGAGGCAGGGGACAGAAGTCTTC. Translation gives CASSLRQGTEVF. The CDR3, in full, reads CASSLRQGTEVFF.

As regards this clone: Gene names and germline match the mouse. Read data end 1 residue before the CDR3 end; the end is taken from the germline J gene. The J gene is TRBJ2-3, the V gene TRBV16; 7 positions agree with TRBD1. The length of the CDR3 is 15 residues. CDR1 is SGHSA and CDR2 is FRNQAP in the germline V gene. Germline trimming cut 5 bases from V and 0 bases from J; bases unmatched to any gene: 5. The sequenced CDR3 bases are TGTGCAAGCAGCCAAAGACAGGGAAGTGCAGAAACGCTGTAT. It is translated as CASSQRQGSAETLY. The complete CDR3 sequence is CASSQRQGSAETLYF. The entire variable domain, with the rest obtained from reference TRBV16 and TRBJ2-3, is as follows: NAGVIQTPRHKVTGKGQEATLWCEPISGHSAVFWYRQTIVQGLEFLTYFRNQAPIDDSGMPKERFSAQMPNQSHSTLKIQSTQPQDSAVYLCASSQRQGSAETLYFGSGTRLTVL.

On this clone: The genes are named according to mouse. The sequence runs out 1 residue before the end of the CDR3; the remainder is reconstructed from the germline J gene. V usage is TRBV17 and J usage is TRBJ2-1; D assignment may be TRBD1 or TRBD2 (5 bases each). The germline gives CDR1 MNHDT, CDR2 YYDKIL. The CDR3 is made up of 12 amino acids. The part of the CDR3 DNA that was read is TGTGCGACGGGACGGTACTATGCTGAGCAGTTC. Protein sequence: CATGRYYAEQF. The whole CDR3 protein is CATGRYYAEQFF.

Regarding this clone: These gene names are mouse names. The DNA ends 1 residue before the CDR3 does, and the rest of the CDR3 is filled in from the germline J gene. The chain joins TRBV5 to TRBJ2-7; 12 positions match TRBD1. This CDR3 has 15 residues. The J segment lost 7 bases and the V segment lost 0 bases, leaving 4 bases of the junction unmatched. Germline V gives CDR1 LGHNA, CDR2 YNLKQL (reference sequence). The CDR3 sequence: CASSQDRDRGLEQYF. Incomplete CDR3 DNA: TGTGCCAGCAGCCAAGATCGGGACAGGGGGCTGGAACAGTAC.

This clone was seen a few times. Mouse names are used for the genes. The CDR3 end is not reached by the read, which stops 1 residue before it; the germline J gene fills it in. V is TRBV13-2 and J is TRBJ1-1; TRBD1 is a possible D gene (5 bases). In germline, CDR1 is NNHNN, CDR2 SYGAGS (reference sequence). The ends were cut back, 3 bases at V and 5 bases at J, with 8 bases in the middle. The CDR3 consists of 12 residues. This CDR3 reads CASGGRQTEVFF. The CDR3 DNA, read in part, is TGTGCCAGCGGTGGTCGACAGACAGAAGTCTTC.

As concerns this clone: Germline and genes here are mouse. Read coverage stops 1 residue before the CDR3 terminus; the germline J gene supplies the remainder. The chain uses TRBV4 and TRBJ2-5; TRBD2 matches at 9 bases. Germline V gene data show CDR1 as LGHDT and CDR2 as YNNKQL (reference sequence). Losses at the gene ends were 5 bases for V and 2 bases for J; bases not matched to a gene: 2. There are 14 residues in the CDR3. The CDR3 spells CASSPLGGQDTQYF. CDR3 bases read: TGTGCCAGCAGCCCACTGGGGGGCCAAGACACCCAGTAC.

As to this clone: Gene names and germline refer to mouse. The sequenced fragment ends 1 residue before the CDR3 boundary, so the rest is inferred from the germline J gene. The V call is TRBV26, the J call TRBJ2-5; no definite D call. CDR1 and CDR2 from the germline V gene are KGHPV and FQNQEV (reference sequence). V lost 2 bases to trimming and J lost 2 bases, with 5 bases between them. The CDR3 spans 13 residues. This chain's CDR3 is CASSLGSQDTQYF. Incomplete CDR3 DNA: TGTGCCAGCAGTCTGGGGTCCCAAGACACCCAGTAC. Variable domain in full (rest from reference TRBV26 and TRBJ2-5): NSKVIQTPRYLVKGQGQKAKMRCIPEKGHPVVFWYQQNKNNEFKFLINFQNQEVLQQIDMTEKRFSAECPSNSPCSLEIQSSEAGDSALYLCASSLGSQDTQYFGPGTRLLVL.

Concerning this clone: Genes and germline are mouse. CDR3 DNA (partial): TGTGCCAGCAGCTCAGGGGGTCAAAACACCTTGTAC. Translating it yields CASSSGGQNTLY. The whole CDR3 protein reads CASSSGGQNTLYF. The genes are TRBV3 and TRBJ2-4, with a tentative D call TRBD1 (6 bases). The DNA ends 1 residue before the CDR3 does, and the rest of the CDR3 is filled in from the germline J gene. Trimming left V 4 bases short and J 1 base short, with 6 bases between. The germline CDR1 and CDR2 sequences are SNHLY and FYNGKV (reference sequence). CDR3 size: 13 residues.

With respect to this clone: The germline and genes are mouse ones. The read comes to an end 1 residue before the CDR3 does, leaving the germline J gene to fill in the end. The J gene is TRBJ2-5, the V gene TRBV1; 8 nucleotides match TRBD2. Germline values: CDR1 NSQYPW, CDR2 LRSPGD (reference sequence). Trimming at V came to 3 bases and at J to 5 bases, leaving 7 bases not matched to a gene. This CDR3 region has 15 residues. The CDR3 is CTCSARGGRVDTQYF. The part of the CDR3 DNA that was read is TGCACCTGCAGTGCTCGGGGGGGGCGCGTAGACACCCAGTAC. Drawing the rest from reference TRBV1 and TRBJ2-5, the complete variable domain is VTLLEQNPRWRLVPRGQAVNLRCILKNSQYPWMSWYQQDLQKQLQWLFTLRSPGDKEVKSLPGADYLATRVTDTELRLQVANMSQGRTLYCTCSARGGRVDTQYFGPGTRLLVL.

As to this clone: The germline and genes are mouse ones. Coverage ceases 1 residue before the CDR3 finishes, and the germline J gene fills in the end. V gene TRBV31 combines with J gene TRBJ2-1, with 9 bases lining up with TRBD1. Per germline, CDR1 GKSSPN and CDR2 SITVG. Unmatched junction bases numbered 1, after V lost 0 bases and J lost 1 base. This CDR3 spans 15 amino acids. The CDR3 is CAWSLGTGNYAEQFF. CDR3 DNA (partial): TGTGCCTGGAGTCTGGGGACAGGGAACTATGCTGAGCAGTTC. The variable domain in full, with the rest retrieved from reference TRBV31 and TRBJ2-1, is AQTIHQWPVAEIKAVGSPLSLGCTIKGKSSPNLYWYWQATGGTLQQLFYSITVGQVESVVQLNLSASRPKDDQFILSTEKLLLSHSGFYLCAWSLGTGNYAEQFFGPGTRLTVL.

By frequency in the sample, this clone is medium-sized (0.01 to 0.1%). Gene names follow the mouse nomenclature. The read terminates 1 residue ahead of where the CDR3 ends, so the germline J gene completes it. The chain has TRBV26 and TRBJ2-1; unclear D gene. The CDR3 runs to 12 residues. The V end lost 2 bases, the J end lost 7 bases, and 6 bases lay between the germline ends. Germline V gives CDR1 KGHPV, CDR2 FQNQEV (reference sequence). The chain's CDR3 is CASSLVWAEQFF. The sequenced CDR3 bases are TGTGCCAGCAGTCTGGTTTGGGCTGAGCAGTTC.

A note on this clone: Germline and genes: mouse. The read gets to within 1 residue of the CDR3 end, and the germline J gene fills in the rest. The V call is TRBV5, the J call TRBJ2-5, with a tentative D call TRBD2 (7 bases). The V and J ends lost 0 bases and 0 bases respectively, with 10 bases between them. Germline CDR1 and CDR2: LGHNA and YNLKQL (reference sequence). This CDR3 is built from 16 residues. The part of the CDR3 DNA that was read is TGTGCCAGCAGCCAAGAAGGGGGGGTTAACCAAGACACCCAGTAC. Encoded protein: CASSQEGGVNQDTQY. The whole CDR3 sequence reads CASSQEGGVNQDTQYF.